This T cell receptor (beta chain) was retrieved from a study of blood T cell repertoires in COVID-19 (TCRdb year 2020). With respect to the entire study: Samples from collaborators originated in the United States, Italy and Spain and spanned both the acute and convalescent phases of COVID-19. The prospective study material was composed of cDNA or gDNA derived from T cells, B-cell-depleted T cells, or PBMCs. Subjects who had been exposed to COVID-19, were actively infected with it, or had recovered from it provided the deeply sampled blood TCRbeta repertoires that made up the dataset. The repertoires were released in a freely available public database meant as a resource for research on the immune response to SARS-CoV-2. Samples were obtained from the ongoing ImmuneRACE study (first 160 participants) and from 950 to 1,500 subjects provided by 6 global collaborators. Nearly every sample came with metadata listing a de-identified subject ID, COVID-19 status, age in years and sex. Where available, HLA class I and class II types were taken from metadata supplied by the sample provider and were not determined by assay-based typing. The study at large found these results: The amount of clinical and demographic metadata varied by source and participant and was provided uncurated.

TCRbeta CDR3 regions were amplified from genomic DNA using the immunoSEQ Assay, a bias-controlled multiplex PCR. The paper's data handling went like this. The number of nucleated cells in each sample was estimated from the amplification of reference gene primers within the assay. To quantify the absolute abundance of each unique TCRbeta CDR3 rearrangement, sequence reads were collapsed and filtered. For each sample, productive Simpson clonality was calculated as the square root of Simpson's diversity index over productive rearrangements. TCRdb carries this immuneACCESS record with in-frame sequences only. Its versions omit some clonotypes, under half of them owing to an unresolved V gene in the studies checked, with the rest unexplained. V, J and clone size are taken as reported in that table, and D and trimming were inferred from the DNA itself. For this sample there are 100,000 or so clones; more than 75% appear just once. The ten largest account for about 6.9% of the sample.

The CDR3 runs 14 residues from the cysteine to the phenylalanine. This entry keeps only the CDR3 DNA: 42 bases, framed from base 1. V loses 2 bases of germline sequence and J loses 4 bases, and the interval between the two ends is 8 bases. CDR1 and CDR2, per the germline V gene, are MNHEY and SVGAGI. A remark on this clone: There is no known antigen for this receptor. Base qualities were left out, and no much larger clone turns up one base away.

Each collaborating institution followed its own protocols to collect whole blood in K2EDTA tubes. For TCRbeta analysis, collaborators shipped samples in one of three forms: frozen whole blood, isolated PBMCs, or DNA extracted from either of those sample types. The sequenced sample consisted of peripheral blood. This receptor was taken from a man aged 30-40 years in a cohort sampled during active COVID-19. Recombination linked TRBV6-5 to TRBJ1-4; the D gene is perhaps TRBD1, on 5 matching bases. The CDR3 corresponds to CASSYRGFNEKLFF. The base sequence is TGTGCCAGCAGTTACCGGGGGTTTAATGAAAAACTGTTTTTT.